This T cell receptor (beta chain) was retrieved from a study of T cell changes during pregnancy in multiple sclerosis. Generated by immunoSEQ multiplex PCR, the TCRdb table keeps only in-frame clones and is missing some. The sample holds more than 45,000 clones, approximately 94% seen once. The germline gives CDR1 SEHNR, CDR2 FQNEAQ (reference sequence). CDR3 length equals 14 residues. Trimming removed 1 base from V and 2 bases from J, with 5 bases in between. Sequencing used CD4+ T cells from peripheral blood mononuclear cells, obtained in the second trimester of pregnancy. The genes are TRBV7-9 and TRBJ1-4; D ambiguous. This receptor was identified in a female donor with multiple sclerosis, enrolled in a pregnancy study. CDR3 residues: CASSLGHTNEKLFF. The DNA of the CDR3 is TGTGCCAGCAGCTTAGGACATACTAATGAAAAACTGTTTTTT.